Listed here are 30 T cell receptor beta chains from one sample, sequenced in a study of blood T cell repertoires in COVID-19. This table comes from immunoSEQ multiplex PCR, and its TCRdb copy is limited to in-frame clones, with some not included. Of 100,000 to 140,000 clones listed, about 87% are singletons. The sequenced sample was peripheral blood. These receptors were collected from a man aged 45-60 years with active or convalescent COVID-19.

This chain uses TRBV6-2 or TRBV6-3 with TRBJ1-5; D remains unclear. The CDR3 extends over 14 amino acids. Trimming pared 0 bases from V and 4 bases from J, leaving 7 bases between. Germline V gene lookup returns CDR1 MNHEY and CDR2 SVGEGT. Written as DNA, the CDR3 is TGTGCCAGCAGTTACTCGAGCACTAATCAGCCCCAGCATTTT. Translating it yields CASSYSSTNQPQHF.

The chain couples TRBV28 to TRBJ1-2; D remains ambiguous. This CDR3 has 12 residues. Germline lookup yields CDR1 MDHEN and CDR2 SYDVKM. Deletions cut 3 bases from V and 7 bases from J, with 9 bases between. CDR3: CASSFSGLGYTF. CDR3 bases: TGTGCCAGCAGTTTTTCCGGTCTTGGCTACACCTTC.

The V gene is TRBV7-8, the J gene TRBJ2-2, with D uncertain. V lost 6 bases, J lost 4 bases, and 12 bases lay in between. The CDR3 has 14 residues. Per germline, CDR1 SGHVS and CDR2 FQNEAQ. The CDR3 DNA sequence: TGTGCCAGCAGTCTCCTTTCCTCCACCGGGGAGCTGTTTTTT. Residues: CASSLLSSTGELFF. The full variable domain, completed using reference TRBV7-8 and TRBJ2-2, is GAGVSQSPRYKVAKRGQDVALRCDPISGHVSLFWYQQALGQGPEFLTYFQNEAQLDKSGLPSDRFFAERPEGSVSTLKIQRTQQEDSAVYLCASSLLSSTGELFFGEGSRLTVL.

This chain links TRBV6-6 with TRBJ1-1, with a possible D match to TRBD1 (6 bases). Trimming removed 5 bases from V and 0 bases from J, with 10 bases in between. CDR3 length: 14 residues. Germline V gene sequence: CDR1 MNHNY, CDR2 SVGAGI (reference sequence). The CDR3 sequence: CASSHGQMNTEAFF. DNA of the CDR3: TGTGCCAGCAGTCACGGACAGATGAACACTGAAGCTTTCTTT.

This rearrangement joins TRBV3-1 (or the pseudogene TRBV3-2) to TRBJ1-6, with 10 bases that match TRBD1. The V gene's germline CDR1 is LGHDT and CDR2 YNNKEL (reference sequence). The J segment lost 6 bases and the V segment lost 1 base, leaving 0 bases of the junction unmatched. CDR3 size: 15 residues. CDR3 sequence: CASSQGQGANSPLHF. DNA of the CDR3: TGTGCCAGCAGCCAAGGACAGGGGGCTAATTCACCCCTCCACTTT.

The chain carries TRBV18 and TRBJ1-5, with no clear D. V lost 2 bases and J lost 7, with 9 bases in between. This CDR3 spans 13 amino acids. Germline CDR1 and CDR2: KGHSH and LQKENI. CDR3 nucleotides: TGTGCCAGCTCACCAGGGTCGGAGCAGCCCCAGCATTTT. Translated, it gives CASSPGSEQPQHF.

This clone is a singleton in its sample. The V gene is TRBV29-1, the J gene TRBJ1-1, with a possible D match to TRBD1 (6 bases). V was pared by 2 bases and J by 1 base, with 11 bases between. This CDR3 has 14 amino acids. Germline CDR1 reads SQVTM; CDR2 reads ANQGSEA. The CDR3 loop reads CSVEWGHANTEAFF. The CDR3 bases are TGCAGCGTTGAATGGGGACACGCGAACACTGAAGCTTTCTTT.

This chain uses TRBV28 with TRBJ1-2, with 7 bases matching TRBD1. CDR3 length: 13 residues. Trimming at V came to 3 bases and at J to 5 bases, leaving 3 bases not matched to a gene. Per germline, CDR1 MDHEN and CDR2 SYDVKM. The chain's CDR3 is CASSFDREYGYTF. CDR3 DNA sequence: TGTGCCAGCAGTTTCGACAGGGAATATGGCTACACCTTC.

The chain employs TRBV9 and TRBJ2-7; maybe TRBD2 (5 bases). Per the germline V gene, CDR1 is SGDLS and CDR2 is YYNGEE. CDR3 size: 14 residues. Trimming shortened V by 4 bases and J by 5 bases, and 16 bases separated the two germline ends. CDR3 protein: CASSWRSGEDEQYF. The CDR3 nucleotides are TGTGCCAGCAGCTGGAGGTCAGGCGAAGACGAGCAGTACTTC.

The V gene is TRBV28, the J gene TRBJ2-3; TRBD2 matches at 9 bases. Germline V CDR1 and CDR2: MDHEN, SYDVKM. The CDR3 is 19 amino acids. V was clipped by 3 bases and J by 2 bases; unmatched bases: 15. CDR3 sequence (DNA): TGTGCCAGCAGTTTGACAGGCCGTTGGACTAGCGACATCACAGATACGCAGTATTTT. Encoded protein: CASSLTGRWTSDITDTQYF.

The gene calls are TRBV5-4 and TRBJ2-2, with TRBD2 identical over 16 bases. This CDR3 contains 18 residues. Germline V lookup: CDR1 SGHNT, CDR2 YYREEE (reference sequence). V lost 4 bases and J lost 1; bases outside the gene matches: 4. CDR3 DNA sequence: TGTGCCAGCAGCGCGGGACTAGCGGGAGGGCTGAACACCGGGGAGCTGTTTTTT. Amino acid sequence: CASSAGLAGGLNTGELFF.

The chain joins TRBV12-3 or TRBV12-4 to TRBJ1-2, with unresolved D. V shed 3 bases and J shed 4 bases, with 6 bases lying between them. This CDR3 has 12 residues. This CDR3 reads CASSLNGYGYTF. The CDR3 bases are TGTGCCAGCAGTTTGAACGGCTATGGCTACACCTTC.

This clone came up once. DNA of the CDR3: TGTGCCAGCAGCATAGGACTAGCGGGAGGGCGCGAGCAGTTCTTC. Protein product: CASSIGLAGGREQFF. The rearrangement joins TRBV5-5 to TRBJ2-1, with 15 positions matching TRBD2. Germline values: CDR1 SGHKS, CDR2 YYEKEE (reference sequence). The CDR3 is 15 residues long. With V trimmed by 4 bases and J by 10 bases, 6 bases remained unmatched.

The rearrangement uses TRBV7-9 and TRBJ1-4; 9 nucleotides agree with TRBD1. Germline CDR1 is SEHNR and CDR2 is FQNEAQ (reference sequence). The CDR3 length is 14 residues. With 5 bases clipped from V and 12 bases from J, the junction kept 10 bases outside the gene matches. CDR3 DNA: TGTGCCAGCAGCCCAACAGGGGGCTCGGAGGAACTGTTTTTT. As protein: CASSPTGGSEELFF. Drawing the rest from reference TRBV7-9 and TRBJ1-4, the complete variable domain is DTGVSQNPRHKITKRGQNVTFRCDPISEHNRLYWYRQTLGQGPEFLTYFQNEAQLEKSRLLSDRFSAERPKGSFSTLEIQRTEQGDSAMYLCASSPTGGSEELFFGSGTQLSVL.

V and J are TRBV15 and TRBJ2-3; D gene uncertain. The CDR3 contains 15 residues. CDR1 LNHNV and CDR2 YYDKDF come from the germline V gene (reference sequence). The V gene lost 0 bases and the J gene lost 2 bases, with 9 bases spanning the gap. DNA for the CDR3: TGTGCCACCAGCAGAGAGGGCAGACCCACAGATACGCAGTATTTT. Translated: CATSREGRPTDTQYF.

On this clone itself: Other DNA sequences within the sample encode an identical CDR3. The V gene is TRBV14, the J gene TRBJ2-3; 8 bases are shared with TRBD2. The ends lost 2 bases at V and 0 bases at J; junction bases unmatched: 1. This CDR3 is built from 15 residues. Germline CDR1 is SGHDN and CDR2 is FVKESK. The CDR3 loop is CASSQTSGSTDTQYF. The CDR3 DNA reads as TGTGCCAGCAGCCAAACTAGCGGCAGCACAGATACGCAGTATTTT.

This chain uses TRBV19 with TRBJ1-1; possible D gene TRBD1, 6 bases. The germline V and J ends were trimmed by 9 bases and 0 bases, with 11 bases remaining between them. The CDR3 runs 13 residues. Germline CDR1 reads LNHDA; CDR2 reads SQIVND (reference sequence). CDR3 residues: CASTRQVNTEAFF. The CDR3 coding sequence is TGTGCCAGCACCAGACAGGTGAACACTGAAGCTTTCTTT.

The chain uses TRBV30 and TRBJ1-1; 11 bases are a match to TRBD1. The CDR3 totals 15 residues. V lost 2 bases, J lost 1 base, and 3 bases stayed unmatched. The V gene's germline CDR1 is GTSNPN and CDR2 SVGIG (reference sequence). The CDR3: CAWSPGTGGNTEAFF. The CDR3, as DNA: TGTGCCTGGAGTCCCGGGACAGGGGGGAACACTGAAGCTTTCTTT.

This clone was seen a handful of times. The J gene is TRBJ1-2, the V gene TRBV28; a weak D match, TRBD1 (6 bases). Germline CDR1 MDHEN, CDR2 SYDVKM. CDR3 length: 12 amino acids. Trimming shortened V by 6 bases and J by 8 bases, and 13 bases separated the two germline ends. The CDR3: CASRGAPLGYTF. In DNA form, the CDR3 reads TGTGCCAGCAGGGGGGCCCCGCTGGGCTACACCTTC.

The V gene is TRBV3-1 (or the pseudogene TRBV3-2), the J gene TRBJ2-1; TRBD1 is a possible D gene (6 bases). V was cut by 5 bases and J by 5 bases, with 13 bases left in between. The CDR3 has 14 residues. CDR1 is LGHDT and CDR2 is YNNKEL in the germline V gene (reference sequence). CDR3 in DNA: TGTGCCAGCAGCAGTCTGGCAGGGGACAATGAGCAGTTCTTC. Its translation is CASSSLAGDNEQFF.

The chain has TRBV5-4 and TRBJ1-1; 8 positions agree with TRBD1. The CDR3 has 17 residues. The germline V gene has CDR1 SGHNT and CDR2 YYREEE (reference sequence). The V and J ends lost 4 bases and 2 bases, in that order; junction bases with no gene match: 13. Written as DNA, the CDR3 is TGTGCCAGCAGCCGCGGGTTGACAGGGGTCGCCAACACTGAAGCTTTCTTT. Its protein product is CASSRGLTGVANTEAFF.

The CDR3 sequence: CASSAVQGSNEKLFF. The CDR3 DNA reads TGTGCCAGCAGCGCAGTACAGGGATCTAATGAAAAACTGTTTTTT. The V gene is TRBV7-2, the J gene TRBJ1-4, with D tentatively TRBD1 (6 bases). Germline loops: CDR1 SGHTA, CDR2 FQGNSA. CDR3 length equals 15 residues. V was shortened by 5 bases and J by 3 bases, with 13 bases between the two germline ends.

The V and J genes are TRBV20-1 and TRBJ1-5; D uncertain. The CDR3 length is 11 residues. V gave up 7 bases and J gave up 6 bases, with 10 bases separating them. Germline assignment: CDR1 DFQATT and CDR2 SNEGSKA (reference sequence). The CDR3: CSGVPGQPQHF. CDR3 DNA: TGCAGTGGGGTCCCAGGTCAGCCCCAGCATTTT.

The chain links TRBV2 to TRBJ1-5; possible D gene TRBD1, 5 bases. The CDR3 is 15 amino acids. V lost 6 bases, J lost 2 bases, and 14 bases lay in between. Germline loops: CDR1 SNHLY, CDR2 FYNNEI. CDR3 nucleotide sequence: TGTGCCAGCAGGCGGGGGATACTTGGCAATCAGCCCCAGCATTTT. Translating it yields CASRRGILGNQPQHF.

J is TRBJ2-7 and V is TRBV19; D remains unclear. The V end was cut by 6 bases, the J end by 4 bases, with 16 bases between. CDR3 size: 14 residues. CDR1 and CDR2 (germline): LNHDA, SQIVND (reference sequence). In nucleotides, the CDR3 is TGTGCCAGTAGACCCCGACAAGAGAAGTACGAGCAGTACTTC. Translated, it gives CASRPRQEKYEQYF.

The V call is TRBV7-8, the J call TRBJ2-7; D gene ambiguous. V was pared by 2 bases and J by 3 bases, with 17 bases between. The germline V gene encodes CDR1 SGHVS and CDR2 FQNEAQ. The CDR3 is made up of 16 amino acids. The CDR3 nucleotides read TGTGCCAGCAGCTTAATACCCGGTGGGCTCGGCTACGAGCAGTACTTC. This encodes CASSLIPGGLGYEQYF.

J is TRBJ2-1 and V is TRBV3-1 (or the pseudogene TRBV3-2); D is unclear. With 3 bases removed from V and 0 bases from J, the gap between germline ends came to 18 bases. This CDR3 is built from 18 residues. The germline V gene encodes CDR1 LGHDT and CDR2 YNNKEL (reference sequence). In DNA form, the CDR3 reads TGTGCCAGCAGCCATCCCCTCATGCGGAAGAGCTCCTACAATGAGCAGTTCTTC. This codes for CASSHPLMRKSSYNEQFF.

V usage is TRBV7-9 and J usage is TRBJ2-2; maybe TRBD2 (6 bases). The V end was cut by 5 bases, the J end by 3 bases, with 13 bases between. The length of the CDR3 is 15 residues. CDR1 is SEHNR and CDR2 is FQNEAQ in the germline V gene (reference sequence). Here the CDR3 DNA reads TGTGCCAGCAGCCCAAGGAGGGAGCACACCGGGGAGCTGTTTTTT. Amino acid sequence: CASSPRREHTGELFF.

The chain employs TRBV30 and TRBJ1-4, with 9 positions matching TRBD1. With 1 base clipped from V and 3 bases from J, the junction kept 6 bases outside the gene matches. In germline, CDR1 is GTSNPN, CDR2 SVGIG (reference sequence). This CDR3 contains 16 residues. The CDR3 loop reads CAWSEGQGISNEKLFF. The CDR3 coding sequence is TGTGCCTGGAGTGAGGGACAGGGAATCTCTAATGAAAAACTGTTTTTT.

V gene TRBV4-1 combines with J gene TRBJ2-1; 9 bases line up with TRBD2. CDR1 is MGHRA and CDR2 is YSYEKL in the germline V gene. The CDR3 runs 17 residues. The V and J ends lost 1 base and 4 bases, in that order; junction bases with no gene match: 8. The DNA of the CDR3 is TGCGCCAGCAGCCAAGGGTGGGCTAGCGGGAATTACAATGAGCAGTTCTTC. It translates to CASSQGWASGNYNEQFF.